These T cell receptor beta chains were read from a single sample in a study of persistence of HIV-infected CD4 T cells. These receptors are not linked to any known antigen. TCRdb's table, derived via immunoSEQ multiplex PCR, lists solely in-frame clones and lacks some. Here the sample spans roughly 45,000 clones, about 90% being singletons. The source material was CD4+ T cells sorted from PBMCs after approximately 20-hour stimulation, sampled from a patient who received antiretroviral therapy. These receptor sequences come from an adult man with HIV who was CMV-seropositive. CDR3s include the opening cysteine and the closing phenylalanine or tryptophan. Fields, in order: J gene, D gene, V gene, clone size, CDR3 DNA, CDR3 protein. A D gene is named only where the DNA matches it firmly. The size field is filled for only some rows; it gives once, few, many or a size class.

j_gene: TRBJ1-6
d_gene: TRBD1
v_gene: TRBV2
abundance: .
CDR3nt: TGTGCCAGCAGGCCGGGACAGGGGGCACGGAATTCACCCCTCCACTTT
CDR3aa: CASRPGQGARNSPLHF

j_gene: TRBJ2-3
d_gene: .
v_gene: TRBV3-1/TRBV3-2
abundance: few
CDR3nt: TGTGCCAGCAGCCGGTTAGACACAGATACGCAGTATTTT
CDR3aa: CASSRLDTDTQYF

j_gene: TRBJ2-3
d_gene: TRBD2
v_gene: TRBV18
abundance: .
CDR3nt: TGTGCCAGCTCACCAGGGCGGGGGAGCACAGATACGCAGTATTTT
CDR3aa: CASSPGRGSTDTQYF

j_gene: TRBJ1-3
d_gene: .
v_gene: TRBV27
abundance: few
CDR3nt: TGTGCCAGCAGTTTATCAGGGTTCTCTGGAAACACCATATATTTT
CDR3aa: CASSLSGFSGNTIYF

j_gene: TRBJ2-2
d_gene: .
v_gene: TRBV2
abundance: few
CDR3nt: TGTGCCAGCAGTCAGGGGATGTTCACCGGGGAGCTGTTTTTT
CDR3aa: CASSQGMFTGELFF

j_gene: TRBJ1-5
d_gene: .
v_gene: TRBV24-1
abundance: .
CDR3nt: TGTGCCACCAGTGACAGCCTTTCGGGGGTTGATCAGCCCCAGCATTTT
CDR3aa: CATSDSLSGVDQPQHF

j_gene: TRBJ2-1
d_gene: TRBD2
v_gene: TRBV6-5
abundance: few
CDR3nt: TGTGCCAGCAGCCTTAGCGGGGGGGCTTACAATGAGCAGTTCTTC
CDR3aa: CASSLSGGAYNEQFF

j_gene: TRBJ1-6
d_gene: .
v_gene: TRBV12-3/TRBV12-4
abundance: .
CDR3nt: TGTGCCAGCACCATGACGGAACATTCACCCCTCCACTTT
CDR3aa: CASTMTEHSPLHF

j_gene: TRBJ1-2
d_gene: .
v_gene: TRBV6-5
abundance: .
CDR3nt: TGTGCCAGCAGTTCCAGGGAGCCCTATGGCTACACCTTC
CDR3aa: CASSSREPYGYTF

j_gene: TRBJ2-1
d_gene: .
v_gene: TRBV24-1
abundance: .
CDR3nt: TGTGCCACCAGCCTCCCAACGGGACACGGGCTCTATGAGCAGTTCTTC
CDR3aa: CATSLPTGHGLYEQFF

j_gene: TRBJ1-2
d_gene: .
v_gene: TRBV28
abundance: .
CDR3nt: TGTGCCAGCTCATCGCGGGGGGGGGCTCGTGGCTACACCTTC
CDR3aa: CASSSRGGARGYTF

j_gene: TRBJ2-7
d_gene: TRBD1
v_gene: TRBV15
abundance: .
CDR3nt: TGTGCCACCAGCAGAGGGACAGGGTCAGCGAACGAGCAGTACTTC
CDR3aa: CATSRGTGSANEQYF

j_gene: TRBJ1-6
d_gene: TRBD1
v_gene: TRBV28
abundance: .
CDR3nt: TGTGCCAGCCTGGGGGACAGGGCCTCACCCCTCCACTTT
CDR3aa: CASLGDRASPLHF

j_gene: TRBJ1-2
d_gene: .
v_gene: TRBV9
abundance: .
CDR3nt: TGTGCCAGCAGCGTTCTTTCCGGGACAAACTATGGCTACACCTTC
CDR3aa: CASSVLSGTNYGYTF

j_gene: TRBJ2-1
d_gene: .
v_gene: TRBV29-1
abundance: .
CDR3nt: TGCAGCGTTGAAGGTGATGAGCAGTTCTTC
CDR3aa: CSVEGDEQFF

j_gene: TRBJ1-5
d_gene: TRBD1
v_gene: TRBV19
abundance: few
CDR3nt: TGTGCCAGTAGTTACCGGGACAGGGCGAGCAATCAGCCCCAGCATTTT
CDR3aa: CASSYRDRASNQPQHF

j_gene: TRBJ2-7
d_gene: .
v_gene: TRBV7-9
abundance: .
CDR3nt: TGTGCCAGCACCCAAGGGGGCGAGCAGTACTTC
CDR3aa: CASTQGGEQYF

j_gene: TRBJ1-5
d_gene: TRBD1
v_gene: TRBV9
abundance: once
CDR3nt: TGTGCCAGCAGCGCCACAGGGGAATCTCAGCCCCAGCATTTT
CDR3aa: CASSATGESQPQHF

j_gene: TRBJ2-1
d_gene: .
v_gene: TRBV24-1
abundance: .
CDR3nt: TGTGCCGAGGGTTACAGGGTAAATGAGCAGTTCTTC
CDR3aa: CAEGYRVNEQFF

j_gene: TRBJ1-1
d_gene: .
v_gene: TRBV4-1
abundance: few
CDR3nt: TGCGCCAGCAGCCCCGTTCGCAGCACTGAAGCTTTCTTT
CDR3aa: CASSPVRSTEAFF

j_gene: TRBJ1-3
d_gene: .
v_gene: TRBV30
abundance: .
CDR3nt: TGTGCCTGGAAGGGCTCTGGAAACACCATATATTTT
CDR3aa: CAWKGSGNTIYF

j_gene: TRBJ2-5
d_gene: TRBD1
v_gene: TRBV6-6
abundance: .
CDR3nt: TGTGCCAGCAGTTACCACCCATATACAGGGGGAGAGACCCAGTACTTC
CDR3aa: CASSYHPYTGGETQYF

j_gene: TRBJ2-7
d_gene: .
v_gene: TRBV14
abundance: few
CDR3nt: TGTGCCAGCAGCCCTCGCCCCAGCTCCTACGAGCAGTACTTC
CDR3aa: CASSPRPSSYEQYF

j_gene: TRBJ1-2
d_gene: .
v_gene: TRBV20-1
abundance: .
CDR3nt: TGCAGTGCTAGTGGGGCCTCCACGGACACGGTTGGCTACACCTTC
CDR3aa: CSASGASTDTVGYTF

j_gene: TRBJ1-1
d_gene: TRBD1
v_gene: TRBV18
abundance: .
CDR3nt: TGTGCCAGCTCACTTTCCTTTTCGGGACAGTCTATGAACACTGAAGCTTTCTTT
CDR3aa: CASSLSFSGQSMNTEAFF

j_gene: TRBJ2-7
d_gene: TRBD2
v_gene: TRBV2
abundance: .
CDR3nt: TGTGCCAGCAGTTCCGGGACTAGAGTATCCGAGCAGTACTTC
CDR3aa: CASSSGTRVSEQYF

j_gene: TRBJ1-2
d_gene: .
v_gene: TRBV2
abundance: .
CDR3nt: TGTGCCAGCAGTGAAGATCAGGGCCCCTATGGCTACACCTTC
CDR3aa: CASSEDQGPYGYTF

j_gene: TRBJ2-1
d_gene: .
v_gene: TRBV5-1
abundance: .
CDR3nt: TGCGCCAGCAGCTTGGCCTCTACTCTCTACAATGAGCAGTTCTTC
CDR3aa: CASSLASTLYNEQFF

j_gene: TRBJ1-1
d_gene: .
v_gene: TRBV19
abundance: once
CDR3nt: TGTGCCAGTAGTATTGGGACGGTGAACACTGAAGCTTTCTTT
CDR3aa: CASSIGTVNTEAFF

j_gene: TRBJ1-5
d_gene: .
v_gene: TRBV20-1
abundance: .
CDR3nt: TGCAGTGCTAGTCGGGGGGCCAGACAGCCCCAGCATTTT
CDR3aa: CSASRGARQPQHF

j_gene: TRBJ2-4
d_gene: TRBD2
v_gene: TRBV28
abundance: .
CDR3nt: TGTGCCAGCAGTTCCGGGACTAGAAACATTCAGTACTTC
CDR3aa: CASSSGTRNIQYF

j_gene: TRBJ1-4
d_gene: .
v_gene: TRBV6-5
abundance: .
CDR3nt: TGTGCCAGCAGTTACTCGACGGGGATGAATGAAAAACTGTTTTTT
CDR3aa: CASSYSTGMNEKLFF

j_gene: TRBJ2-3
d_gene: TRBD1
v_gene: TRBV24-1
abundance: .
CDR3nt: TGTGCCACCAGTGACGGGACAGACTTCACAGATACGCAGTATTTT
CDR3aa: CATSDGTDFTDTQYF

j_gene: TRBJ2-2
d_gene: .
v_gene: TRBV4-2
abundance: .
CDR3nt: TGTGCCAGCAGCGAGGGGGGTGGGGAGCTGTTTTTT
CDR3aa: CASSEGGGELFF

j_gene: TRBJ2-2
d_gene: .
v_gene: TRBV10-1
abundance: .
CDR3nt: TGCGCCAGCGGTGAGGGGGGTTCTGCCGGGGAGCTGTTTTTT
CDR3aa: CASGEGGSAGELFF

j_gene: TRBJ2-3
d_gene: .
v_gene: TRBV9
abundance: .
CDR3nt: TGTGCCAGCAGCGGCGGACAGCCCACAGATACGCAGTATTTT
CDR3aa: CASSGGQPTDTQYF

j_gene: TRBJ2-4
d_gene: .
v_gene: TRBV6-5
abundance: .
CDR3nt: TGTGCCAGCAGTTACTCGAGGGGGAGAGGCGGCATTCAGTACTTC
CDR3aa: CASSYSRGRGGIQYF

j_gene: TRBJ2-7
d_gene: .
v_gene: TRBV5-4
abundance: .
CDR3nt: TGTGCCAGCAGCTCGTACGGGCTCTACTACGAGCAGTACTTC
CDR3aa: CASSSYGLYYEQYF

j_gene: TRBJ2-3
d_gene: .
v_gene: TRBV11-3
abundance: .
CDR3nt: TGTGCCAGCAGCTTAGGAGGCAGGGTCCAGGATACGCAGTATTTT
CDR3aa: CASSLGGRVQDTQYF

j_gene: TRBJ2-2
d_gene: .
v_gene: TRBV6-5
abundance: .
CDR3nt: TGTGCCAGCAGTTACCGGACAGCCAACACCGGGGAGCTGTTTTTT
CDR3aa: CASSYRTANTGELFF

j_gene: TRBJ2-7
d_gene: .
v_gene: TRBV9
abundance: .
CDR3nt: TGTGCCAGCAGCGTAACGAACAGCGGCTACGAGCAGTACTTC
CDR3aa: CASSVTNSGYEQYF

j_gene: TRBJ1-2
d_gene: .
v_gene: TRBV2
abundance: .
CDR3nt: TGTGCCAGCAGTGAAGAAGGGGGGCGGTGGGGCTACACCTTC
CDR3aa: CASSEEGGRWGYTF

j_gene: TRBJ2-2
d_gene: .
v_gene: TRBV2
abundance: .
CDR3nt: TGTGCCAGCAGACGCACCAGGGGAAACACCGGGGAGCTGTTTTTT
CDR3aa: CASRRTRGNTGELFF

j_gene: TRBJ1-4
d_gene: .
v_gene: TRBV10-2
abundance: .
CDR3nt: TGCGCCACCTTGGTGGAGAGGGAAAAACTGTTTTTT
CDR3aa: CATLVEREKLFF

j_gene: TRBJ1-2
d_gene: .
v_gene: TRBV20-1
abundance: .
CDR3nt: TGCAGTGCTCTATTAAGCTATGGCTACACCTTC
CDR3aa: CSALLSYGYTF

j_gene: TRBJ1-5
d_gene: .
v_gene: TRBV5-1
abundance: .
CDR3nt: TGCGCCAGCAGCCTGATGACCGATCAGCCCCAGCATTTT
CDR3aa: CASSLMTDQPQHF

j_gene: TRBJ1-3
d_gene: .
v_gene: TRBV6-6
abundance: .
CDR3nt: TGTGCCAGCATTCCCCCGGACAGCGGAAACACCATATATTTT
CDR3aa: CASIPPDSGNTIYF